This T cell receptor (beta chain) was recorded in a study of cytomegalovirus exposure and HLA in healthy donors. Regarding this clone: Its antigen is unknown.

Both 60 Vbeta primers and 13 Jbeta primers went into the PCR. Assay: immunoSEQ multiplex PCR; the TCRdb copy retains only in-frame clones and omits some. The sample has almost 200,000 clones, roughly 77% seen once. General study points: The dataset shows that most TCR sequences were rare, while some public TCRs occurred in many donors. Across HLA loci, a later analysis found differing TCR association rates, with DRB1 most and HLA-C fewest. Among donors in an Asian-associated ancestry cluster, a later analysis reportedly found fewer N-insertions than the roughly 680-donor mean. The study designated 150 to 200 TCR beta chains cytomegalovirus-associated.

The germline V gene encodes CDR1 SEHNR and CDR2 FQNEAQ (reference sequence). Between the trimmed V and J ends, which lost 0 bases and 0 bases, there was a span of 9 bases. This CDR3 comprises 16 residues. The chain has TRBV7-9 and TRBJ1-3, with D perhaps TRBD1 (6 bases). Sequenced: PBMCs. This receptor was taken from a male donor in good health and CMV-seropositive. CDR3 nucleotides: TGTGCCAGCAGCTTAGCCTACAGGGTCTCTGGAAACACCATATATTTT. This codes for CASSLAYRVSGNTIYF.